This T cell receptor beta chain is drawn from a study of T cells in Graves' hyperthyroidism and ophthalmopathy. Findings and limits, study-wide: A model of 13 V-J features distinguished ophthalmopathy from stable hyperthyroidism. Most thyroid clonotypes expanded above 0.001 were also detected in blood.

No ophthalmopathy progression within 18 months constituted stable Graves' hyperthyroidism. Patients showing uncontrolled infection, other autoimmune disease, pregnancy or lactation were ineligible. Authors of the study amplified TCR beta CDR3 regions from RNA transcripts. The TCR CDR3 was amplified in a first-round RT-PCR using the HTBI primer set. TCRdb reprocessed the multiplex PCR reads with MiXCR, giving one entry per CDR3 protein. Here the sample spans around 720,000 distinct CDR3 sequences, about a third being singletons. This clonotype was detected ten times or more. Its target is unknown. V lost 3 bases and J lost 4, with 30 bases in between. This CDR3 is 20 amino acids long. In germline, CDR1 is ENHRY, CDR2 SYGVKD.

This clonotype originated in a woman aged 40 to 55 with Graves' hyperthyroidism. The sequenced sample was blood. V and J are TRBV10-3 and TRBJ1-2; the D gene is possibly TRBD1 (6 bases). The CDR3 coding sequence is TGTGCCATCAGTGAAGGGGGGACCAGTGGAGGTCCTGGTGGTACCTATGGCTACACCTTC. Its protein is CAISEGGTSGGPGGTYGYTF.